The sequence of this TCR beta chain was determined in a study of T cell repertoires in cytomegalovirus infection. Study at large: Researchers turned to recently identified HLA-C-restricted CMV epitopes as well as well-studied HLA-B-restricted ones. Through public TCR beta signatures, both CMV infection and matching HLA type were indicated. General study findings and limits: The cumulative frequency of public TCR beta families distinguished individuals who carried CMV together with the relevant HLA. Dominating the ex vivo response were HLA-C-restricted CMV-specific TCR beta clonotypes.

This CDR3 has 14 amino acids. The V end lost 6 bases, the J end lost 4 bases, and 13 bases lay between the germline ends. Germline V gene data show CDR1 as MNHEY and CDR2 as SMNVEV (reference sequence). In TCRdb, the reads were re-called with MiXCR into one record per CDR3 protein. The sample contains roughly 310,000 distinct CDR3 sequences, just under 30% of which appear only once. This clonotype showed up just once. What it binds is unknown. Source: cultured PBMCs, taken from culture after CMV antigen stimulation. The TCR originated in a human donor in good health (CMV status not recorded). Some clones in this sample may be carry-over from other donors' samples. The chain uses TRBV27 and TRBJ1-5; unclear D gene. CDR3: CASSPRGWNQPQHF. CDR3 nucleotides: TGTGCCAGCAGCCCGAGAGGGTGGAATCAGCCCCAGCATTTT.